Presented here are 21 T cell receptor beta chains from one specimen sequenced in a study of OX40 agonist ivuxolimab in advanced cancers. Measured with immunoSEQ multiplex PCR; TCRdb has only the in-frame clones, and not every one. Of 60,000 or so clones listed, around 87% were seen once; the top ten hold around 5%. The specimen comprised CD4+ or CD8+ T cells sorted from blood, sampled in a trial of the OX40 agonist ivuxolimab. The receptors come from an adult with an advanced solid tumor such as melanoma, head and neck, liver or kidney cancer.

The chain couples TRBV28 to TRBJ2-7; 13 bases line up with TRBD2. Unmatched junction bases numbered 10, after V lost 5 bases and J lost 3 bases. The CDR3 extends over 17 amino acids. Germline-derived CDR1 and CDR2 are MDHEN and SYDVKM. In DNA form, the CDR3 reads TGTGCCAGCAGTCTTTACCGGACTAGCGGGAGACTCTACGAGCAGTACTTC. The encoded protein is CASSLYRTSGRLYEQYF.

V is TRBV11-3 and J is TRBJ1-1; no firm D call. Germline values: CDR1 SGHNT, CDR2 YENEEA. The CDR3 has 13 amino acids. Between the trimmed V and J ends, which lost 1 base and 3 bases, there was a span of 6 bases. The CDR3 bases are TGTGCCAGCAGCTTAGGCCCAGACACTGAAGCTTTCTTT. Translated: CASSLGPDTEAFF.

J is TRBJ1-2 and V is TRBV19; no reliable D call. The CDR3 length is 19 residues. The germline gives CDR1 LNHDA, CDR2 SQIVND (reference sequence). Trimming took off 4 bases at V and 0 bases at J, with 24 bases between the two ends. This chain's CDR3 is CASSNPHGGSRTPNYGYTF. CDR3 in DNA: TGTGCCAGTAGTAATCCCCACGGTGGTAGCAGGACCCCTAACTATGGCTACACCTTC.

The genes are TRBV6-5 and TRBJ2-3; D may correspond to TRBD1 or TRBD2 (5 bases each). Germline values: CDR1 MNHEY, CDR2 SVGAGI. V was cut by 1 base and J by 2 bases, with 10 bases left in between. The CDR3 covers 15 residues. CDR3 sequence reads: CASSYFRGYTDTQYF. CDR3 bases: TGTGCCAGCAGTTACTTTCGGGGCTACACAGATACGCAGTATTTT.

The table lists this clone with a count of one. V gene TRBV14 combines with J gene TRBJ1-2; D might be TRBD1 (6 bases). Germline lookup yields CDR1 SGHDN and CDR2 FVKESK. Trimming stripped 1 base from V and 2 bases from J, with 11 bases between. The CDR3 extends over 15 amino acids. The CDR3 protein is CASSQVHRENYGYTF. The CDR3 DNA follows: TGTGCCAGCAGCCAAGTTCACAGGGAGAACTATGGCTACACCTTC.

The chain has TRBV4-1 and TRBJ1-2; no reliable D call. The germline gives CDR1 MGHRA, CDR2 YSYEKL. V dropped 0 bases and J dropped 4 bases, with 9 bases sitting between them. The CDR3 covers 14 residues. CDR3 amino acids: CASSQDHRSYGYTF. In DNA, the CDR3 is TGCGCCAGCAGCCAAGATCATAGGAGCTATGGCTACACCTTC.

The rearrangement links TRBV4-1 to TRBJ1-1; D might be TRBD1 (5 bases). Germline assignment: CDR1 MGHRA and CDR2 YSYEKL. The V end was cut by 0 bases, the J end by 6 bases, with 11 bases between. The CDR3 is 14 residues long. CDR3 amino acids: CASSQDYGGAEAFF. CDR3 sequence (DNA): TGCGCCAGCAGCCAAGATTATGGGGGGGCTGAAGCTTTCTTT.

Of note for this clone: The same CDR3 arises from other DNA sequences in this sample as well. The V gene is TRBV18, the J gene TRBJ1-1; no definite D call. V was shortened by 2 bases and J by 2 bases, with 6 bases between the two germline ends. This CDR3 comprises 13 residues. CDR1 and CDR2 (germline): KGHSH, LQKENI. The CDR3 DNA follows: TGTGCCAGCTCACCAAACGGTAACACTGAAGCTTTCTTT. Translated: CASSPNGNTEAFF.

This clone was seen a single time. J is TRBJ1-2 and V is TRBV10-3; D remains unclear. V gave up 3 bases and J gave up 1 base, with 3 bases separating them. The germline gives CDR1 ENHRY, CDR2 SYGVKD. The CDR3 is made up of 12 amino acids. In DNA form, the CDR3 reads TGTGCCATCAGTGAAGGTAACTATGGCTACACCTTC. This sequence encodes CAISEGNYGYTF.

CDR3 loop: CASSEEGLRTGELFF. The CDR3 DNA reads as TGTGCCAGCAGTGAAGAAGGACTTCGCACCGGGGAGCTGTTTTTT. The chain has TRBV2 and TRBJ2-2; a weak D match, TRBD2 (5 bases). CDR1 is SNHLY and CDR2 is FYNNEI in the germline V gene. The length of the CDR3 is 15 residues. Trimming removed 1 base at V and 4 bases at J, with 10 bases between. The full variable domain, rest sourced from reference TRBV2 and TRBJ2-2, is EPEVTQTPSHQVTQMGQEVILRCVPISNHLYFYWYRQILGQKVEFLVSFYNNEISEKSEIFDDQFSVERPDGSNFTLKIRSTKLEDSAMYFCASSEEGLRTGELFFGEGSRLTVL.

V usage is TRBV9 and J usage is TRBJ1-1; 7 nucleotides align to TRBD1. The germline V gene has CDR1 SGDLS and CDR2 YYNGEE. This CDR3 region has 16 residues. V was clipped by 0 bases and J by 1 base; unmatched bases: 6. The CDR3 is CASSVGQGFSNTEAFF. The CDR3 DNA reads TGTGCCAGCAGCGTAGGACAGGGCTTCTCGAACACTGAAGCTTTCTTT.

This clone was detected only once. The gene calls are TRBV5-4 and TRBJ1-1, with no clear D. The length of the CDR3 is 14 residues. V lost 4 bases, J lost 0 bases, and 10 bases lay in between. Germline CDR1 reads SGHNT; CDR2 reads YYREEE (reference sequence). The CDR3 loop reads CASSIEIMNTEAFF. CDR3 DNA: TGTGCCAGCAGCATAGAGATAATGAACACTGAAGCTTTCTTT. The entire variable domain, with the rest obtained from reference TRBV5-4 and TRBJ1-1, is as follows: ETGVTQSPTHLIKTRGQQVTLRCSSQSGHNTVSWYQQALGQGPQFIFQYYREEENGRGNFPPRFSGLQFPNYSSELNVNALELDDSALYLCASSIEIMNTEAFFGQGTRLTVV.

The chain couples TRBV18 to TRBJ2-2; tentatively, D is TRBD1 (6 bases). V dropped 3 bases and J dropped 2 bases, with 10 bases sitting between them. CDR1 is KGHSH, CDR2 LQKENI, per germline. This CDR3 region has 15 residues. The CDR3 DNA follows: TGTGCCAGCTCACCCGACAGGACTAACACCGGGGAGCTGTTTTTT. It is translated as CASSPDRTNTGELFF.

The chain joins TRBV19 to TRBJ1-3; D unresolved. This CDR3 has 14 residues. V lost 4 bases to trimming and J lost 0 bases, with 7 bases between them. Per the germline V gene, CDR1 is LNHDA and CDR2 is SQIVND (reference sequence). The chain's CDR3 is CASSTDNSGNTIYF. The CDR3 DNA follows: TGTGCCAGTAGTACCGACAACTCTGGAAACACCATATATTTT. Looking up the rest from reference TRBV19 and TRBJ1-3 gives the full variable domain: DGGITQSPKYLFRKEGQNVTLSCEQNLNHDAMYWYRQDPGQGLRLIYYSQIVNDFQKGDIAEGYSVSREKKESFPLTVTSAQKNPTAFYLCASSTDNSGNTIYFGEGSWLTVV.

DNA of the CDR3: TGCGCCAGCAGCCAAAGGGATATGGGGGCCAACGTCCTGACTTTC. Translating gives CASSQRDMGANVLTF. J is TRBJ2-6 and V is TRBV5-1; no clear D gene. The V gene lost 4 bases and the J gene lost 4 bases, with 12 bases spanning the gap. The V gene's germline CDR1 is SGHRS and CDR2 YFSETQ. CDR3 length: 15 residues. Supplemented by reference TRBV5-1 and TRBJ2-6, the full variable domain reads KAGVTQTPRYLIKTRGQQVTLSCSPISGHRSVSWYQQTPGQGLQFLFEYFSETQRNKGNFPGRFSGRQFSNSRSEMNVSTLELGDSALYLCASSQRDMGANVLTFGAGSRLTVL.

The V and J genes are TRBV29-1 and TRBJ1-1, with D tentatively TRBD1 (5 bases). Trimming removed 3 bases at V and 1 base at J, with 9 bases between. Germline V gene sequence: CDR1 SQVTM, CDR2 ANQGSEA. The CDR3 consists of 13 residues. The CDR3 bases are TGCAGCGTTGAGGGGGGTGGGAACACTGAAGCTTTCTTT. Translating gives CSVEGGGNTEAFF.

This clone was observed a handful of times. V is TRBV7-8 and J is TRBJ2-5; possibly TRBD1 or TRBD2 for D (5 bases each). V dropped 1 base and J dropped 2 bases, with 20 bases sitting between them. The length of the CDR3 is 18 residues. Per germline, CDR1 SGHVS and CDR2 FQNEAQ. The CDR3 bases are TGTGCCAGCAGCTTAGGGGGCCGGGGATTTCGCGGGCAAGAGACCCAGTACTTC. Protein sequence: CASSLGGRGFRGQETQYF. Full variable domain (remainder filled in from reference TRBV7-8 and TRBJ2-5): GAGVSQSPRYKVAKRGQDVALRCDPISGHVSLFWYQQALGQGPEFLTYFQNEAQLDKSGLPSDRFFAERPEGSVSTLKIQRTQQEDSAVYLCASSLGGRGFRGQETQYFGPGTRLLVL.

V usage is TRBV7-2 and J usage is TRBJ1-2; D gene uncertain. CDR1 is SGHTA, CDR2 FQGNSA, per germline. The V and J ends lost 7 bases and 6 bases respectively, with 9 bases between them. The CDR3 runs to 11 residues. The CDR3, as DNA: TGTGCCAGCACCCCTCATGATGGCTACACCTTC. Translation: CASTPHDGYTF.

The DNA of the CDR3 is TGTGCCTGGAGGACCCCAGGGGGTAGGGAGACCCAGTACTTC. Translated: CAWRTPGGRETQYF. The chain combines TRBV30 with TRBJ2-5; 7 positions match TRBD1. This CDR3 comprises 14 residues. Trimming removed 3 bases from V and 5 bases from J; junction bases left unmatched: 9. The germline V gene has CDR1 GTSNPN and CDR2 SVGIG (reference sequence).

V and J are TRBV7-2 and TRBJ1-2, with D possibly being TRBD1 (5 bases). The V gene's germline CDR1 is SGHTA and CDR2 FQGNSA. The V and J ends lost 4 bases and 0 bases respectively, with 15 bases between them. This CDR3 is 16 amino acids long. CDR3 sequence: CASSSGILTSNYGYTF. The DNA for the CDR3 is TGTGCCAGCAGCTCAGGGATACTCACCTCTAACTATGGCTACACCTTC.

To note about this clone: A junction end diverges from the germline sequence, so it may reflect a read error. The chain couples TRBV6-6 to TRBJ1-3, with 7 bases fitting TRBD1. Germline V gene lookup returns CDR1 MNHNY and CDR2 SVGAGI (reference sequence). The CDR3 has 15 residues. In DNA, the CDR3 is TGTGCCAGCAGGGACAGGCGCGGCACTGGAAGCACCATATATTTT. Translation gives CASRDRRGTGSTIYF.